These T cell receptor beta chains were read from a single sample in a study of CD8+ T cells in alopecia areata. Sequencing used immunoSEQ multiplex PCR; TCRdb keeps in-frame clones, though not all of them. The sample gives fewer than 250,000 clones, less than 65% of which show up once; more than 3.5% is in the top ten. Sequenced here: CD4+ T cells sorted from blood, sampled at week 4, from a patient treated with tofacitinib. The receptors stem from a human donor with alopecia areata. The CDR3 runs from the conserved cysteine through the conserved F or W. The D gene is left open where the match is weak. A clone size is listed for some rows: how often the clone was seen (once, few, many), or a class if it is expanded.

V	J	D	size	DNA	CDR3
TRBV27	TRBJ1-6	TRBD1	NA	TGTGCCAGCGGGAGAAGGACAGGGAGCTCCTATAATTCACCCCTCCACTTT	CASGRRTGSSYNSPLHF
TRBV4-2	TRBJ2-1	NA	NA	TGTGCCAGCAGCTTGGTAGCGGAGCAGTTCTTC	CASSLVAEQFF
TRBV7-7	TRBJ2-5	NA	NA	TGTGCTAGCAGCCGAGACCATCAAGAGACCCAGTACTTC	CASSRDHQETQYF
TRBV5-6	TRBJ2-7	NA	NA	TGTGCCAGCAGCGGAACAGGGACCTACGAGCAGTACTTC	CASSGTGTYEQYF
TRBV5-1	TRBJ2-5	NA	NA	TGCGCCAGCAGCCGGGATGGCGAGACCCAGTACTTC	CASSRDGETQYF
TRBV7-2	TRBJ1-2	TRBD1	NA	TGTGCCAGCAGCTCCCCTCGCTTAGGGACAGGGAGCCGAGGCTACACCTTC	CASSSPRLGTGSRGYTF
TRBV29-1	TRBJ1-1	TRBD1	NA	TGCAGCGTAAGCACAGGGGCTATGAACACTGAAGCTTTCTTT	CSVSTGAMNTEAFF
TRBV29-1	TRBJ2-1	NA	NA	TGCAGCGCCTACGGATACAATGAGCAGTTCTTC	CSAYGYNEQFF
TRBV7-2	TRBJ2-1	TRBD2	few	TGTGCCAGCAGCTTGACTAGCGGGGTGGGCAATGAGCAGTTCTTC	CASSLTSGVGNEQFF
TRBV6-6	TRBJ2-7	NA	few	TGTGCCAGCAGTTACAATGCACTGCCCTACGAGCAGTACTTC	CASSYNALPYEQYF
TRBV29-1	TRBJ1-1	TRBD1	NA	TGCAGCGCCTGGCAGGGGGGGAACACTGAAGCTTTCTTT	CSAWQGGNTEAFF
TRBV7-9	TRBJ1-1	NA	few	TGTGCCAGCAGCGGTGACGTGGGACTTGTCGGCACTGAAGCTTTCTTT	CASSGDVGLVGTEAFF
TRBV5-1	TRBJ1-1	NA	once	TGCGCCAGCAGCTTGGGAGAGGGAAAGGGCACTGAAGCTTTCTTT	CASSLGEGKGTEAFF
TRBV23-1	TRBJ1-2	NA	NA	TGCGCCAGCCTCATTCAGGAAGTGGCGGAGATAGACTATGGCTACACCTTC	CASLIQEVAEIDYGYTF
TRBV4-2	TRBJ1-2	NA	NA	TGTGCCAGCAGCCAAGATTGGGGGGCAGGGAGAGAGAGTGGCTACACCTTC	CASSQDWGAGRESGYTF
TRBV30	TRBJ2-5	TRBD2	NA	TGTGCCTGGAGTCGGGGGGGCTCCTGGGAGACCCAGTACTTC	CAWSRGGSWETQYF
TRBV5-6	TRBJ2-6	TRBD2	NA	TGTGCCAGCAGCCGGACTAGGAGCTCTGGGGCCAACGTCCTGACTTTC	CASSRTRSSGANVLTF
TRBV11-2	TRBJ2-1	TRBD1	NA	TGTGCCAGCAGGCCGACAGGGACGAACGAGCAGTTCTTC	CASRPTGTNEQFF
TRBV2	TRBJ1-5	NA	NA	TGTGCCAGCTCTGGGAACAATCAGCCCCAGCATTTT	CASSGNNQPQHF
TRBV23-1	TRBJ1-1	NA	NA	TGCGCCAGCAGTCAACCGTCTAGGGACACTGAAGCTTTCTTT	CASSQPSRDTEAFF
TRBV29-1	TRBJ1-2	TRBD1	NA	TGCAGCGTTCAGGGGGCGGATGGCTACACCTTC	CSVQGADGYTF
TRBV18	TRBJ2-3	NA	NA	TGTGCCAGCTCACTTCGGGACCCCCCGCATACGCAGTATTTT	CASSLRDPPHTQYF
TRBV6-5	TRBJ2-7	NA	NA	TGTGCCAGCAGTTACGGTCCCTACGAGCAGTACTTC	CASSYGPYEQYF
TRBV15	TRBJ1-2	TRBD1	NA	TGTGCCACCAGTCATGATACAGGGGGCAATGGCTACACCTTC	CATSHDTGGNGYTF
TRBV5-4	TRBJ1-2	NA	NA	TGTGCCAGCAGCAAAGGGACGGACCAATATGGCTACACCTTC	CASSKGTDQYGYTF
TRBV5-6	TRBJ2-7	TRBD2	once	TGTGCCAGCAGCAGACTAGCGGGGGGGACCTACGAGCAGTACTTC	CASSRLAGGTYEQYF
TRBV10-3	TRBJ2-4	NA	NA	TGTGCCATCGGTGGGACGGTTCTGGGCAAAAACATTCAGTACTTC	CAIGGTVLGKNIQYF
TRBV7-2	TRBJ1-5	NA	NA	TGTGCCAGCAGCTGGGGGGGAACTCTAGGGCAGCCCCAGCATTTT	CASSWGGTLGQPQHF